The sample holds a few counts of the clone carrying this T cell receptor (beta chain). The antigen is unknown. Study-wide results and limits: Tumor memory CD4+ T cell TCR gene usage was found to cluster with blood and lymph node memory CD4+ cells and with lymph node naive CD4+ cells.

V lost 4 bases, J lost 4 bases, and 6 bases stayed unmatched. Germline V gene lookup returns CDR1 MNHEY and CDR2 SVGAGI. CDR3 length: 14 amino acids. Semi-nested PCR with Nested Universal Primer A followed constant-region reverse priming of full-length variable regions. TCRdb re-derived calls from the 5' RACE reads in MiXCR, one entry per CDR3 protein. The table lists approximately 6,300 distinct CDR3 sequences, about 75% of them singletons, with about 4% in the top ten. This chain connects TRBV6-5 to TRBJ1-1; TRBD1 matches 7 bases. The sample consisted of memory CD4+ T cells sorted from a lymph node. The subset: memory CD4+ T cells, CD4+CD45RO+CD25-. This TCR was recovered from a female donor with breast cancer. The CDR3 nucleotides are TGTGCCAGCAGTTCCGGACAGGCTGGCACTGAAGCTTTCTTT. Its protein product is CASSSGQAGTEAFF.